This T cell receptor beta chain is drawn from a study of CD8 T cells in ankylosing spondylitis. V was shortened by 6 bases and J by 4 bases, with 12 bases between the two germline ends. Germline CDR1 and CDR2: MNHNS and SASEGT. CDR3 length equals 13 residues. For this clonotype: One base away lies a much larger clone, so this may be a sequencing read error.

TCRdb re-called the 5' RACE reads through MiXCR, storing one row per CDR3 protein. In the table there are 150,000 to 200,000 distinct CDR3 sequences, roughly 13% of which are singletons. The sequence was obtained from a female donor with ankylosing spondylitis or in good health (not recorded which). The sample comprised blood, either unsorted or a sorted T cell fraction (not recorded which). The chain is built from TRBV6-1 and TRBJ1-2; maybe TRBD1 (6 bases). CDR3 nucleotide sequence: TGTGCCAGCAGGGACTACAGGGCCTATGGCTACACCTTC. This sequence encodes CASRDYRAYGYTF.